This paragraph reports one T cell receptor (beta chain). The record originates from a study of T cell responses to AZD1222 COVID-19 vaccine. Looked up from germline, CDR1 is SNHLY and CDR2 is FYNNEI. The CDR3 spans 15 residues. V was clipped by 4 bases and J by 4 bases, with 13 bases between them. Sequencing used immunoSEQ multiplex PCR; TCRdb keeps in-frame clones, though not all of them. Altogether around 110,000 clones are present, around 91% being singletons, with the ten largest covering roughly 1.6%. The clonotype comes from an adult who received the AZD1222 COVID-19 vaccine. The V and J genes are TRBV2 and TRBJ1-4; tentatively, D is TRBD1 (5 bases). The starting material was peripheral blood, obtained 28 days after the second AZD1222 dose. As DNA, the CDR3 is TGTGCCAGCAGTGCCCAGGGACTCCTTAATGAAAAACTGTTTTTT. It codes for CASSAQGLLNEKLFF.